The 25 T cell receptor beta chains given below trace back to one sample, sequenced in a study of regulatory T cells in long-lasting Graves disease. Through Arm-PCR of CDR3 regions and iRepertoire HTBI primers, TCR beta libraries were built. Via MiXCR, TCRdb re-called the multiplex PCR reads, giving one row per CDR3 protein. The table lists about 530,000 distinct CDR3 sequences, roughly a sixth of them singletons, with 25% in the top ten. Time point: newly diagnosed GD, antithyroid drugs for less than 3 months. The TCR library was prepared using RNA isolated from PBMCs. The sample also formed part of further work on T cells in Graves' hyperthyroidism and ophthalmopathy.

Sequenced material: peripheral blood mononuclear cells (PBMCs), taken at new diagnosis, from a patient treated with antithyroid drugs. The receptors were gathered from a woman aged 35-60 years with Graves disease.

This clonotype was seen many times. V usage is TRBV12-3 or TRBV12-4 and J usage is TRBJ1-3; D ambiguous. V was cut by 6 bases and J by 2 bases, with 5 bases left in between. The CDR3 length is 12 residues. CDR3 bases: TGTGCCAGCAGCTTTACTGGAAACACCATATATTTT. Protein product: CASSFTGNTIYF.

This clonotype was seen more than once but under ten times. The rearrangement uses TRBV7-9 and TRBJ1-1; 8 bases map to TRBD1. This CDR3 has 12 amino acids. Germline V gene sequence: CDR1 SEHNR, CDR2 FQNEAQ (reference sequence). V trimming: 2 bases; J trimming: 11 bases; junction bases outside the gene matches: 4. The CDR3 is CASSLWGQVAFF. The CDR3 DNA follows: TGTGCCAGCAGCTTATGGGGACAGGTGGCTTTCTTT. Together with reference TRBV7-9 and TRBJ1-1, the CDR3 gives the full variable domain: DTGVSQNPRHKITKRGQNVTFRCDPISEHNRLYWYRQTLGQGPEFLTYFQNEAQLEKSRLLSDRFSAERPKGSFSTLEIQRTEQGDSAMYLCASSLWGQVAFFGQGTRLTVV.

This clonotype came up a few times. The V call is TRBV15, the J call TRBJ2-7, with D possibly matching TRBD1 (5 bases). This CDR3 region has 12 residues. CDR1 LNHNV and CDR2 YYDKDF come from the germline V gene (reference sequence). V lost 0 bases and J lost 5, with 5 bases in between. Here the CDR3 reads CATSREGDEQYF. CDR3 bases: TGTGCCACCAGCAGAGAAGGGGACGAGCAGTACTTC.

The CDR3 here is CASSLGGQGHEQFF. Here the CDR3 DNA reads TGTGCCAGCAGCTTAGGCGGACAGGGCCATGAGCAGTTCTTC. This chain joins TRBV7-9 and TRBJ2-1; 8 bases match TRBD1. This CDR3 comprises 14 residues. Germline trimming cut 1 base from V and 8 bases from J; bases unmatched to any gene: 4. CDR1 is SEHNR, CDR2 FQNEAQ, per germline (reference sequence).

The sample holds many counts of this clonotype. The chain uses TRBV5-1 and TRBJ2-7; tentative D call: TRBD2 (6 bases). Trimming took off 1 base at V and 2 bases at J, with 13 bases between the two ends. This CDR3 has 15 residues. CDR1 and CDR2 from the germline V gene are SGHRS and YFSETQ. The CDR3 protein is CASSLRGVITYEQYF. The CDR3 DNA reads TGCGCCAGCAGCTTGCGCGGGGTAATAACCTACGAGCAGTACTTC.

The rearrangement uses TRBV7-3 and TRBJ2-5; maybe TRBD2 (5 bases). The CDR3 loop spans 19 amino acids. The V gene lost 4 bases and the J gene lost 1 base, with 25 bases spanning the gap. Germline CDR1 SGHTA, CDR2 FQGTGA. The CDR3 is CASSYPTPGKTSPQETQYF. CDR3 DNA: TGTGCCAGCAGCTATCCGACCCCGGGGAAAACTTCTCCCCAAGAGACCCAGTACTTC.

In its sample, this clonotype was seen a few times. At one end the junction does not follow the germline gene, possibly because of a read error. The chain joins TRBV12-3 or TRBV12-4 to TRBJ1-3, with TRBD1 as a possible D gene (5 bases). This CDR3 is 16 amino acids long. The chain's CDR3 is CASGFLPPGARNTIYF. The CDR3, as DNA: TGTGCCAGCGGTTTTCTCCCCCCTGGGGCTAGAAACACCATATATTTT.

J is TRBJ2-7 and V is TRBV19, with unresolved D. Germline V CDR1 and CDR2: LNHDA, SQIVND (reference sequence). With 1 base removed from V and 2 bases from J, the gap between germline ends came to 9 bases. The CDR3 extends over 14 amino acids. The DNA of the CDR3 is TGTGCCAGTAGTATAGGCTCAATAGCCTACGAGCAGTACTTC. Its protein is CASSIGSIAYEQYF. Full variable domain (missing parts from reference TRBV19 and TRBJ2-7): DGGITQSPKYLFRKEGQNVTLSCEQNLNHDAMYWYRQDPGQGLRLIYYSQIVNDFQKGDIAEGYSVSREKKESFPLTVTSAQKNPTAFYLCASSIGSIAYEQYFGPGTRLTVT.

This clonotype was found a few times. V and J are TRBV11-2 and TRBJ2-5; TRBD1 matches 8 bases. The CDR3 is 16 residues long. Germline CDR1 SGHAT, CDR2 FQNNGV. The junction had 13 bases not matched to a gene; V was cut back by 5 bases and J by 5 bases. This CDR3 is CASSPPGAGGSETQYF. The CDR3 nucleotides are TGTGCCAGCAGCCCGCCGGGGGCAGGGGGCTCGGAGACCCAGTACTTC.

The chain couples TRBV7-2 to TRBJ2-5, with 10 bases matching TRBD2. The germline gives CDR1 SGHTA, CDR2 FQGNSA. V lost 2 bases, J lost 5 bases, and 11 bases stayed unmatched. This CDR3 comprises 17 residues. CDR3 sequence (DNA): TGTGCCAGCAGCTTAATCTACAGCGGGGGGGCTTTTGAGACCCAGTACTTC. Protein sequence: CASSLIYSGGAFETQYF.

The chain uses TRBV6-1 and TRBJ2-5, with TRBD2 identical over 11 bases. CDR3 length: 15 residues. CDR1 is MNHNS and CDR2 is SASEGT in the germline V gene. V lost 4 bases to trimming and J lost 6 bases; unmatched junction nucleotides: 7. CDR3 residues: CASSASGGSRQTQYF. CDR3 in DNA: TGTGCCAGCAGTGCTAGCGGGGGGAGTAGACAGACCCAGTACTTC.

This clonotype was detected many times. For the CDR3, the DNA is TGTGCCAGCAGTTATGATGGGACTCGAGACCTCGAGACCCAGTACTTC. Its protein is CASSYDGTRDLETQYF. The chain links TRBV6-9 to TRBJ2-5; the D gene is possibly TRBD2 (6 bases). The CDR3 spans 16 residues. The germline V gene has CDR1 MNHGY and CDR2 SVAAGI. V gave up 2 bases and J gave up 5 bases, with 18 bases separating them.

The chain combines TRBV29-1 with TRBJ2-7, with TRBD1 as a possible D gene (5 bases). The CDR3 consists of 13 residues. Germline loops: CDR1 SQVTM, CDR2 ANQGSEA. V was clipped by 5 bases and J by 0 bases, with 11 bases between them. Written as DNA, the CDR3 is TGCAGCGTTTCTGCAGGGCTCTCCTACGAGCAGTACTTC. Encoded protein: CSVSAGLSYEQYF.

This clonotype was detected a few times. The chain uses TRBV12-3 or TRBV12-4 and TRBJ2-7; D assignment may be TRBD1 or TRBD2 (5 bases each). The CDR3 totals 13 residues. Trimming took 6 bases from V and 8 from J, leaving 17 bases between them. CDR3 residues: CASSWDRSGKQYF. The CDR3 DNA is TGTGCCAGCAGCTGGGACCGCTCGGGTAAGCAGTACTTC.

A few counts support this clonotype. CDR3 sequence reads: CASSPPGAENTEAFF. The CDR3 bases are TGTGCCAGCTCACCACCGGGGGCTGAGAACACTGAAGCTTTCTTT. This chain connects TRBV18 to TRBJ1-1; D perhaps matches TRBD1 (6 bases). Germline CDR1 is KGHSH and CDR2 is LQKENI. V was cut by 0 bases and J by 1 base, with 9 bases left in between. The CDR3 is 15 amino acids.

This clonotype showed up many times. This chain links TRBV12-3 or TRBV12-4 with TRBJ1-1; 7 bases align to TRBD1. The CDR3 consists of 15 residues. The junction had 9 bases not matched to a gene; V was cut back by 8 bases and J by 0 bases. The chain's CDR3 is CASQRGRYMNTEAFF. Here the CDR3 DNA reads TGTGCCAGCCAGAGGGGGCGGTACATGAACACTGAAGCTTTCTTT.

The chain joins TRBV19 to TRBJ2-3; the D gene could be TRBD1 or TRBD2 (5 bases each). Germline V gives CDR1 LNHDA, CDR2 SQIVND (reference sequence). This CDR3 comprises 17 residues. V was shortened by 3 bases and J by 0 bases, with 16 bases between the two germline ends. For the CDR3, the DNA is TGTGCCAGTAGTATCGGGGCTAGGGGATTTAGCACAGATACGCAGTATTTT. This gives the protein CASSIGARGFSTDTQYF.

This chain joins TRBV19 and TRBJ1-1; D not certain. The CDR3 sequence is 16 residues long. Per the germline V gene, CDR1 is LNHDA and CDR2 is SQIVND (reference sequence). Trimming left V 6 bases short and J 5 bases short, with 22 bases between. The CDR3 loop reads CASSSLGETRGTEAFF. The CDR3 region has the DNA TGTGCCAGTAGCAGCCTCGGGGAGACGAGAGGTACTGAAGCTTTCTTT.

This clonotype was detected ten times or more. The CDR3 coding sequence is TGTGCCAGCAGCTTCCGGGTTCAAGAGACCCAGTACTTC. It is translated as CASSFRVQETQYF. The chain links TRBV5-6 to TRBJ2-5; D gene ambiguous. This CDR3 has 13 residues. The germline gives CDR1 SGHDT, CDR2 YYEEEE. V was clipped by 2 bases and J by 2 bases, with 7 bases between them.

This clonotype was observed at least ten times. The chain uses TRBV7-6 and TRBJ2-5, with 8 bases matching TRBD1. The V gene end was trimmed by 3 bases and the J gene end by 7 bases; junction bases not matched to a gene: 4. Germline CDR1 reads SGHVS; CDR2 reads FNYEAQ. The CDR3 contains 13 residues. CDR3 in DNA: TGTGCCAGCAGCTTGCGGACAGGGCGGACCCAGTACTTC. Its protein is CASSLRTGRTQYF. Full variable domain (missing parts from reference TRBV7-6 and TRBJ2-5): GAGVSQSPRYKVTKRGQDVALRCDPISGHVSLYWYRQALGQGPEFLTYFNYEAQQDKSGLPNDRFSAERPEGSISTLTIQRTEQRDSAMYRCASSLRTGRTQYFGPGTRLLVL.

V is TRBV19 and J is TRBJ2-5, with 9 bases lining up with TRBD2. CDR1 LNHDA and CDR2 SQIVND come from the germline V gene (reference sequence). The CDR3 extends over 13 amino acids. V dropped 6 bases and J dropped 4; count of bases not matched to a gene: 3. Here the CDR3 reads CASRFSGGETQYF. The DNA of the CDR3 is TGTGCCAGTAGATTTAGCGGGGGAGAGACCCAGTACTTC.

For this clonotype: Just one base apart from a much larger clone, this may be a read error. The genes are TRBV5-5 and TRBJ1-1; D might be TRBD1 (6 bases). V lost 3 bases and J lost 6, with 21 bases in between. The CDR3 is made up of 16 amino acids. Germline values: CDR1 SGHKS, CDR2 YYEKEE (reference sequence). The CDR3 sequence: CASSSVRPLGGAEAFF. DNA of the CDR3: TGTGCCAGCAGCTCAGTACGTCCTCTGGGGGGCGCTGAAGCTTTCTTT.

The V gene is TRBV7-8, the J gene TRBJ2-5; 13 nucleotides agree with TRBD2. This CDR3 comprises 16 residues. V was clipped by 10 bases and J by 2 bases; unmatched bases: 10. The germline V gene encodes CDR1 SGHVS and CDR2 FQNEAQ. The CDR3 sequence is CATRRLAGGAQETQYF. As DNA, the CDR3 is TGTGCCACCAGAAGACTAGCGGGGGGCGCGCAAGAGACCCAGTACTTC.

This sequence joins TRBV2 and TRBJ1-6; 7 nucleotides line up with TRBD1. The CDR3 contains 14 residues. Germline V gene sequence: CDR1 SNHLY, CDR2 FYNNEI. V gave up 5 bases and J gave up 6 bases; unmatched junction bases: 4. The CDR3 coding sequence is TGTGCCAGCAGTCCCCGACAGGGTAATTCACCCCTCCACTTT. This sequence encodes CASSPRQGNSPLHF.

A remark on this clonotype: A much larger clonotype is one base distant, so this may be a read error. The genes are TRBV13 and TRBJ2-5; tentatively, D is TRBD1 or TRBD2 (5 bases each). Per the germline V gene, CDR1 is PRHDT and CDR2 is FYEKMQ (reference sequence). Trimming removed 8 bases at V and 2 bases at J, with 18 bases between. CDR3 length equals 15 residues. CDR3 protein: CASGDRDLSQETQYF. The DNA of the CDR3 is TGTGCCAGCGGCGACCGGGACCTGTCTCAAGAGACCCAGTACTTC. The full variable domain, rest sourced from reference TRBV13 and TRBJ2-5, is AAGVIQSPRHLIKEKRETATLKCYPIPRHDTVYWYQQGPGQDPQFLISFYEKMQSDKGSIPDRFSAQQFSDYHSELNMSSLELGDSALYFCASGDRDLSQETQYFGPGTRLLVL.